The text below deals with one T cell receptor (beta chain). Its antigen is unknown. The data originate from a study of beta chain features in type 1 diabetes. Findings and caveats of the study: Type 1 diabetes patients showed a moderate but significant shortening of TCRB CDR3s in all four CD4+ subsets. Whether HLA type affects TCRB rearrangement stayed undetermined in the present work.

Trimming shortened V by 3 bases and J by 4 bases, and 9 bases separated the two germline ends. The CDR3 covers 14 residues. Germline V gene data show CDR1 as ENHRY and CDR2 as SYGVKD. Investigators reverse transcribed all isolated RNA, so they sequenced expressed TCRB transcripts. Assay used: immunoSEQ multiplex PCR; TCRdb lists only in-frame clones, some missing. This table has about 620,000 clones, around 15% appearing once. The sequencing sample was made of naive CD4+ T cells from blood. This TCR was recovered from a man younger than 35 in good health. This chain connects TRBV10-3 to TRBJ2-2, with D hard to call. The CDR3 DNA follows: TGTGCCATCAGTGAAAGGGTCCCCACCGGGGAGCTGTTTTTT. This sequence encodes CAISERVPTGELFF.